These 14 T cell receptor beta chains share one sample of origin, sequenced in a study of blood T cell repertoires in COVID-19. Clones were read by immunoSEQ multiplex PCR, and TCRdb kept only the in-frame ones, dropping some. Of approximately 400,000 clones listed, about 88% are singletons. Sequenced: PBMCs or T cells enriched from blood (not recorded which). Receptors originate from a woman aged 18 to 35 who had recovered from COVID-19.

The chain uses TRBV12-3 or TRBV12-4 and TRBJ1-1; TRBD1 aligns across 9 bases. The V and J ends lost 5 bases and 11 bases, in that order; junction bases with no gene match: 9. The CDR3 extends over 13 amino acids. Here the CDR3 DNA reads TGTGCCAGCAGTCCACCGGGACAGGGAGAGGCTTTCTTT. This codes for CASSPPGQGEAFF.

The V and J genes are TRBV5-1 and TRBJ1-1; D is possibly TRBD1 (5 bases). Germline V gives CDR1 SGHRS, CDR2 YFSETQ. This CDR3 comprises 14 residues. V dropped 0 bases and J dropped 1 base, with 7 bases sitting between them. DNA of the CDR3: TGCGCCAGCAGCTTGGAGACAGAGAACACTGAAGCTTTCTTT. This encodes CASSLETENTEAFF.

This chain links TRBV20-1 with TRBJ1-6; possible D gene TRBD1, 5 bases. The V end lost 3 bases, the J end lost 1 base, and 10 bases lay between the germline ends. CDR3 length: 15 amino acids. Germline-derived CDR1 and CDR2 are DFQATT and SNEGSKA (reference sequence). Here the CDR3 DNA reads TGCAGTGCTAGTCCGCCAGGGTCCTATAATTCACCCCTCCACTTT. Translating it yields CSASPPGSYNSPLHF.

This sequence joins TRBV27 and TRBJ1-3, with TRBD1 identical over 8 bases. This CDR3 region has 16 residues. Per the germline V gene, CDR1 is MNHEY and CDR2 is SMNVEV (reference sequence). J was trimmed by 2 bases and V by 4 bases; bases with no gene match: 7. The CDR3 reads CASSSLDRGPGNTIYF. DNA of the CDR3: TGTGCCAGCAGTTCCCTAGACAGGGGACCTGGAAACACCATATATTTT.

The rearrangement uses TRBV25-1 and TRBJ2-1; TRBD2 matches at 10 bases. Trimming cost V 4 bases and J 3 bases; bases outside gene matches: 3. Germline assignment: CDR1 MGHDK and CDR2 SYGVNS. There are 15 residues in the CDR3. The chain's CDR3 is CASSGLAGDYNEQFF. The DNA of the CDR3 is TGTGCCAGCAGTGGTCTAGCGGGGGACTACAATGAGCAGTTCTTC.

This chain's CDR3 is CASSLGSGETQYF. CDR3 sequence (DNA): TGTGCCAGCAGCTTAGGTAGCGGGGAGACCCAGTACTTC. The chain recombines TRBV7-2 with TRBJ2-5; TRBD2 matches at 7 bases. Unmatched junction bases numbered 1, after V lost 1 base and J lost 5 bases. CDR3 length: 13 residues. Germline V CDR1 and CDR2: SGHTA, FQGNSA.

The chain recombines TRBV25-1 with TRBJ1-1, with 8 bases that match TRBD1. V lost 5 bases and J lost 4; bases outside the gene matches: 3. Germline assignment: CDR1 MGHDK and CDR2 SYGVNS. The CDR3 is 13 residues long. CDR3 sequence reads: CASSLTGGTEAFF. In DNA form, the CDR3 reads TGTGCCAGCAGTCTCACAGGGGGCACTGAAGCTTTCTTT.

The chain employs TRBV2 and TRBJ1-2; 10 nucleotides agree with TRBD1. After removal of 5 bases from V and 5 bases from J, the junction contained 2 bases not matched to a gene. The CDR3 length is 13 residues. The germline V gene encodes CDR1 SNHLY and CDR2 FYNNEI. The DNA for the CDR3 is TGTGCCAGCAGTCGGGGACAGGGGTATGGCTACACCTTC. Protein: CASSRGQGYGYTF.

This chain uses TRBV5-1 with TRBJ1-6, with 7 bases identical to TRBD1. J was trimmed by 4 bases and V by 4 bases; bases with no gene match: 2. Germline lookup yields CDR1 SGHRS and CDR2 YFSETQ. This CDR3 spans 14 amino acids. CDR3 nucleotides: TGCGCCAGCAGCATACAGGGGTATAATTCACCCCTCCACTTT. Protein product: CASSIQGYNSPLHF.

This chain connects TRBV14 to TRBJ2-3, with 7 bases lining up with TRBD2. The CDR3 totals 13 residues. J lost 5 bases, V lost 4 bases, and 3 bases had no gene match. Looked up from germline, CDR1 is SGHDN and CDR2 is FVKESK. In DNA form, the CDR3 reads TGTGCCAGCAGCCCTGGGGGGGGAGATACGCAGTATTTT. This gives the protein CASSPGGGDTQYF.

The rearrangement joins TRBV10-2 to TRBJ2-2; D possibly corresponds to TRBD1 (5 bases). Germline-derived CDR1 and CDR2 are WSHSY and SAAADI. Deletions cut 8 bases from V and 0 bases from J, with 10 bases between. The CDR3 totals 14 residues. The CDR3 protein is CASETEPNTGELFF. In nucleotides, the CDR3 is TGCGCCAGCGAGACAGAGCCGAACACCGGGGAGCTGTTTTTT.

The CDR3: CASRTGAHTGELFF. In nucleotides, the CDR3 is TGTGCCAGTAGGACAGGGGCCCACACCGGGGAGCTGTTTTTT. This chain connects TRBV19 to TRBJ2-2, with 8 bases lining up with TRBD1. CDR3 length equals 14 residues. Germline CDR1 is LNHDA and CDR2 is SQIVND (reference sequence). Germline trimming cut 6 bases from V and 3 bases from J; bases unmatched to any gene: 3.

In its sample, this clone was seen once. V and J are TRBV10-3 and TRBJ1-5, with unresolved D. The V gene's germline CDR1 is ENHRY and CDR2 SYGVKD. CDR3 length: 16 residues. V was trimmed by 0 bases and J by 5 bases, leaving 14 bases between them. DNA for the CDR3: TGTGCCATCAGTGAGTCTTTACCGAGCGGCGATCAGCCCCAGCATTTT. Translated, it gives CAISESLPSGDQPQHF.

This clone was recorded many times. The V gene is TRBV4-3, the J gene TRBJ2-5; a weak D match, TRBD2 (5 bases). Trimming took 0 bases from V and 4 from J, leaving 12 bases between them. The CDR3 extends over 15 amino acids. The germline gives CDR1 LGHNA, CDR2 YSLEER. The CDR3 region is CASSQDPSRTETQYF. The CDR3 DNA sequence: TGCGCCAGCAGCCAAGATCCTAGCAGGACAGAGACCCAGTACTTC.